This TCR beta chain was captured by sequencing in a study of OX40 agonist ivuxolimab in advanced cancers. Study observations and caveats: Averaged across samples, CD8+ T cells carried more expanded clones than CD4+ did.

With respect to this clone: The antigen is not known.

The table came from immunoSEQ multiplex PCR; TCRdb's copy has only in-frame clones and leaves some out. This table holds about 63,000 clones, roughly 85% found once. This CDR3 has 12 residues. V was shortened by 9 bases and J by 6 bases, with 15 bases between the two germline ends. Germline CDR1 and CDR2: WNHNN and SYGVQD (reference sequence). The chain has TRBV10-1 and TRBJ2-7; D may correspond to TRBD1 or TRBD2 (7 bases each). This sample comprised CD4+ or CD8+ T cells sorted from blood, obtained in a trial of the OX40 agonist ivuxolimab. This TCR derives from an adult with an advanced solid tumor such as melanoma, head and neck, liver or kidney cancer. CDR3 DNA sequence: TGCGCCAGAAGACAGGGAGGGAGCGAGCAGTACTTC. This gives the protein CARRQGGSEQYF.